The 27 T cell receptor beta chains presented below share a single source sample, sequenced in a study of blood T cells in healthy people across ages. PCR was performed a second time for about 6 to 11 cycles using a sample-barcoded 5' primer and a J-beta primer mix. Via MiXCR, TCRdb re-called the 5' RACE reads, giving one row per CDR3 protein. The sample yields about 1.5 million distinct CDR3 sequences, roughly 43% seen once. Sequenced sample: blood. The receptors come from a woman in her late teens or twenties in good health.

This chain joins TRBV29-1 and TRBJ2-7; D remains ambiguous. The closer fit of TRBJ2-5 to the DNA end suggests the J call may be wrong. The CDR3 consists of 12 residues. Germline values: CDR1 SQVTM, CDR2 ANQGSEA. The CDR3 loop is CSARRPGETQYF. CDR3 sequence (DNA): TGCAGCGCGAGGCGCCCCGGGGAGACCCAGTACTTC.

The V call is TRBV5-1, the J call TRBJ2-5; TRBD2 aligns across 7 bases. CDR1 is SGHRS and CDR2 is YFSETQ in the germline V gene. With 3 bases clipped from V and 5 bases from J, the junction kept 7 bases outside the gene matches. The CDR3 is 14 amino acids. The CDR3 nucleotides read TGCGCCAGCAGCTCAGCTAGCGGATGGGAGACCCAGTACTTC. Translating gives CASSSASGWETQYF.

The genes are TRBV7-2 and TRBJ1-1; no clear D gene. V lost 1 base and J lost 4, with 7 bases in between. The germline CDR1 and CDR2 sequences are SGHTA and FQGNSA. The CDR3 spans 13 residues. This CDR3 is CASSLVERTEAFF. In nucleotides, the CDR3 is TGTGCCAGCAGCTTAGTCGAGCGCACTGAAGCTTTCTTT.

This chain connects TRBV20-1 to TRBJ1-2; tentative D call: TRBD1 (5 bases). Trimming shortened V by 7 bases and J by 0 bases, and 12 bases separated the two germline ends. Per the germline V gene, CDR1 is DFQATT and CDR2 is SNEGSKA (reference sequence). This CDR3 has 13 residues. The DNA of the CDR3 is TGCAGTGTCGCGACAGCAGCTAACTATGGCTACACCTTC. As protein: CSVATAANYGYTF.

The chain joins TRBV29-1 to TRBJ2-1; 8 bases match TRBD2. The end of the DNA aligns better with TRBJ2-7, so the J call may be wrong. Germline V gene lookup returns CDR1 SQVTM and CDR2 ANQGSEA. The CDR3 covers 17 residues. The DNA for the CDR3 is TGCAGCGTTTGGGGACCGGGGGGGGGTTACCCCTACAATGAGCAGTACTTC. Translating it yields CSVWGPGGGYPYNEQYF.

This clonotype has more than one count but fewer than ten. V gene TRBV7-6 combines with J gene TRBJ2-1, with a possible D match to TRBD2 (7 bases). The CDR3 loop spans 17 amino acids. V lost 1 base and J 9 bases, leaving 22 bases between the germline ends. In germline, CDR1 is SGHVS, CDR2 FNYEAQ. The CDR3 DNA reads as TGTGCCAGCAGCTTAGTTCACGGACAGCCAACGGGGGGTGAGCAGTTCTTC. Its translation: CASSLVHGQPTGGEQFF.

Only a few counts were recorded for this clonotype. V is TRBV15 and J is TRBJ2-5; D call uncertain. Trimming left V 0 bases short and J 2 bases short, with 4 bases between. CDR1 and CDR2 (germline): LNHNV, YYDKDF (reference sequence). This CDR3 has 13 residues. This CDR3 reads CATSREFQETQYF. In nucleotides, the CDR3 is TGTGCCACCAGCAGAGAGTTTCAAGAGACCCAGTACTTC. The whole variable domain, remainder taken from reference TRBV15 and TRBJ2-5, is DAMVIQNPRYQVTQFGKPVTLSCSQTLNHNVMYWYQQKSSQAPKLLFHYYDKDFNNEADTPDNFQSRRPNTSFCFLDIRSPGLGDTAMYLCATSREFQETQYFGPGTRLLVL.

V is TRBV4-3 and J is TRBJ2-1; D is perhaps TRBD1 (5 bases). Germline V gene data show CDR1 as LGHNA and CDR2 as YSLEER. The V end was cut by 6 bases, the J end by 3 bases, with 18 bases between. CDR3 size: 16 residues. CDR3 loop: CASRAERTSVYNEQFF. The DNA for the CDR3 is TGCGCCAGCAGAGCTGAACGGACATCTGTCTACAATGAGCAGTTCTTC.

The chain has TRBV7-2 and TRBJ2-3; maybe TRBD1 (6 bases). The length of the CDR3 is 14 residues. V was shortened by 6 bases and J by 2 bases, with 12 bases between the two germline ends. Germline V gene data show CDR1 as SGHTA and CDR2 as FQGNSA. The CDR3 is CASRRGGPTDTQYF. CDR3 nucleotides: TGTGCCAGCAGAAGAGGGGGACCCACAGATACGCAGTATTTT.

The gene calls are TRBV20-1 and TRBJ1-2, with D possibly TRBD1 on 5 matching bases. Trimming stripped 6 bases from V and 7 bases from J, with 15 bases between. This CDR3 has 12 residues. In germline, CDR1 is DFQATT, CDR2 SNEGSKA (reference sequence). The CDR3 here is CSAGRIGVGYTF. The DNA of the CDR3 is TGCAGTGCAGGGAGGATAGGGGTTGGCTACACCTTC.

The V gene is TRBV21-1, the J gene TRBJ1-5; the table calls TRBD1, which could not be checked here. TRBV21-1 is deemed a pseudogene. This CDR3 region has 15 residues. CDR3 DNA: TGTGCCAGCAGCAAACAGGGCGTCGGCAATCAGCCCCAGCATTTT. It encodes CASSKQGVGNQPQHF.

This chain connects TRBV13 to TRBJ1-6; D may be TRBD1 (6 bases). This CDR3 comprises 15 residues. V lost 8 bases and J lost 0, with 11 bases in between. Germline lookup yields CDR1 PRHDT and CDR2 FYEKMQ (reference sequence). CDR3 loop: CASSDSASYNSPLHF. In DNA form, the CDR3 reads TGTGCCAGCTCGGACAGCGCCTCCTATAATTCACCCCTCCACTTT.

In its sample, this clonotype was seen a few times. The V call is TRBV6-2 or TRBV6-3, the J call TRBJ2-5, with D possibly matching TRBD1 (6 bases). CDR3 length equals 15 residues. Trimming pared 7 bases from V and 9 bases from J, leaving 24 bases between. CDR1 is MNHEY, CDR2 SVGEGT, per germline. The CDR3 here is CASNSGAGRRGAQYF. The DNA for the CDR3 is TGTGCCAGCAATTCAGGGGCGGGTCGACGTGGAGCCCAGTACTTC.

This sequence joins TRBV21-1 and TRBJ2-3; TRBD1, as called in the table, went unchecked against the DNA. TRBV21-1 corresponds to a pseudogene. This CDR3 spans 17 amino acids. The CDR3 DNA is TGTGCCAGCGGGGGCCTTGGAGGCAGCCTCAGCACAGATACGCAGTATTTT. It codes for CASGGLGGSLSTDTQYF.

This clonotype occurred many times. The chain is built from TRBV12-3 or TRBV12-4 and TRBJ1-5; weak D call: TRBD1 (6 bases). V lost 7 bases and J 3 bases, leaving 10 bases between the germline ends. This CDR3 has 13 amino acids. Here the CDR3 reads CASTPGVNQPQHF. CDR3 nucleotides: TGTGCCAGCACCCCAGGGGTCAATCAGCCCCAGCATTTT.

This chain links TRBV12-3 or TRBV12-4 with TRBJ2-1; maybe TRBD2 (7 bases). The DNA end is a closer match to TRBJ2-7, so the J assignment may be wrong. The CDR3 has 15 residues. DNA of the CDR3: TGTGCCAGCACTCCGGGGGGCGGGAGTCAGAATGAGCAGTACTTC. Translated, it gives CASTPGGGSQNEQYF.

V is TRBV12-3 or TRBV12-4 and J is TRBJ1-1, with D maybe TRBD1 (6 bases). The CDR3 totals 16 residues. V lost 6 bases, J lost 2 bases, and 19 bases lay in between. CDR3 nucleotides: TGTGCCAGCAGCCATCTCGTGGCCAGGGGTAACACTGAAGCTTTCTTT. The encoded protein is CASSHLVARGNTEAFF.

Points on this clonotype: One junction end does not reproduce the germline sequence, and a read error may be involved. The gene calls are TRBV3-1 and TRBJ2-2; 7 bases line up with TRBD2. CDR3 length: 16 amino acids. Germline lookup yields CDR1 LGHDT and CDR2 YNNKEL (reference sequence). This chain's CDR3 is CACSPWGGSGSGELFF. The CDR3 DNA reads TGTGCCTGCAGCCCCTGGGGGGGGAGTGGATCCGGGGAGCTGTTTTTT.

This clonotype was counted between two and nine times. J is TRBJ2-7 and V is TRBV20-1; D perhaps matches TRBD2 (5 bases). From germline, CDR1 is DFQATT and CDR2 SNEGSKA (reference sequence). V dropped 7 bases and J dropped 2 bases, with 12 bases sitting between them. The CDR3 totals 12 residues. The CDR3, as DNA: TGCAGTGGTGGCGGGCGCGCCTACGAGCAGTACTTC. It is translated as CSGGGRAYEQYF.

V and J are TRBV15 and TRBJ1-5; D is possibly TRBD1 (5 bases). The V gene's germline CDR1 is LNHNV and CDR2 YYDKDF (reference sequence). V dropped 3 bases and J dropped 11 bases, with 20 bases sitting between them. The CDR3 extends over 15 amino acids. CDR3 coding DNA: TGTGCCACCAGCAGGGTCTGGGGGGACTCTTGGGCCCAGCATTTT. It is translated as CATSRVWGDSWAQHF.

A few counts support this clonotype. The rearrangement uses TRBV9 and TRBJ1-2; TRBD1 aligns across 10 bases. Germline V gene data show CDR1 as SGDLS and CDR2 as YYNGEE. The CDR3 consists of 14 residues. The V segment lost 3 bases and the J segment 8 bases; nucleotides outside the gene matches: 7. CDR3 amino acids: CASSGPGTGEGYTF. For the CDR3, the DNA is TGTGCCAGCAGCGGACCCGGGACAGGGGAAGGCTACACCTTC.

This clonotype showed up just a few times. V is TRBV14 and J is TRBJ1-2; no clear D gene. V was pared by 3 bases and J by 4 bases, with 6 bases between. CDR3 size: 12 residues. Per the germline V gene, CDR1 is SGHDN and CDR2 is FVKESK. CDR3 DNA: TGTGCCAGCAGCCACAACCCCTATGGCTACACCTTC. Translated: CASSHNPYGYTF.

This clonotype was detected only once. The chain is built from TRBV5-1 and TRBJ2-3; 9 nucleotides align to TRBD2. The CDR3 runs to 15 residues. Trimming cost V 4 bases and J 5 bases; bases outside gene matches: 8. The germline CDR1 and CDR2 sequences are SGHRS and YFSETQ. The DNA of the CDR3 is TGCGCCAGCAGCCCGCTGGGAGCGGGGGGAGATACGCAGTATTTT. Protein sequence: CASSPLGAGGDTQYF.

This clonotype came up a few times. The chain links TRBV7-9 to TRBJ2-5; D may match TRBD1 or TRBD2 (5 bases each). The length of the CDR3 is 11 residues. CDR1 is SEHNR and CDR2 is FQNEAQ in the germline V gene (reference sequence). Trimming removed 5 bases from V and 10 bases from J, with 11 bases in between. As DNA, the CDR3 is TGTGCCAGCAGCCCGGGGACGGACCAGTACTTC. This translates into CASSPGTDQYF.

There are a few counts of this clonotype. The chain couples TRBV21-1 to TRBJ2-7. TRBV21-1 is shown as a pseudogene. The CDR3 is 12 residues long. CDR3: CASGMASYEQYF. The CDR3 region has the DNA TGTGCCAGCGGAATGGCATCCTACGAGCAGTACTTC.

This sequence joins TRBV4-3 and TRBJ1-6, with a possible D match to TRBD1 (6 bases). In germline, CDR1 is LGHNA, CDR2 YSLEER. The V gene lost 3 bases and the J gene lost 8 bases, with 17 bases spanning the gap. This CDR3 has 16 amino acids. The CDR3 nucleotides are TGCGCCAGCAGCCAGATACAGGGTATAGGTGATTCACCCCTCCACTTT. As protein: CASSQIQGIGDSPLHF.

The rearrangement joins TRBV28 to TRBJ2-3; no reliable D call. The CDR3 runs to 16 residues. Trimming took off 5 bases at V and 1 base at J, with 16 bases between the two ends. Per germline, CDR1 MDHEN and CDR2 SYDVKM. CDR3 DNA sequence: TGTGCCAGCAGTCGTTTAGAGACAATCGGCACAGATACGCAGTATTTT. This encodes CASSRLETIGTDTQYF.